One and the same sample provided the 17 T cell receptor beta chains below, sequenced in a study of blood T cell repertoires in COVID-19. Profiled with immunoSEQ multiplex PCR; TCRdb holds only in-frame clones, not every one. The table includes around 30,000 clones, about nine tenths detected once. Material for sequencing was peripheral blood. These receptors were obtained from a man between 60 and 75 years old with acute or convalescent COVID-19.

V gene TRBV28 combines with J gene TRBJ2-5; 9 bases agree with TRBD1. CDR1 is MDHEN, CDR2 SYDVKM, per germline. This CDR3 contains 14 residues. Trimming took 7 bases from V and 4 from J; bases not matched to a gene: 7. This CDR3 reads CASNDDRGIETQYF. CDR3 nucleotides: TGTGCCAGCAACGACGACAGGGGGATAGAGACCCAGTACTTC.

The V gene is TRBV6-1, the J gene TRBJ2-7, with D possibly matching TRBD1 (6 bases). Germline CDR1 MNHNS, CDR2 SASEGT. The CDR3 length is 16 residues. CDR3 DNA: TGTGCCAGCAGAGAAGGACCGGGACAATCGTCCTACGAGCAGTACGTC. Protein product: CASREGPGQSSYEQYV.

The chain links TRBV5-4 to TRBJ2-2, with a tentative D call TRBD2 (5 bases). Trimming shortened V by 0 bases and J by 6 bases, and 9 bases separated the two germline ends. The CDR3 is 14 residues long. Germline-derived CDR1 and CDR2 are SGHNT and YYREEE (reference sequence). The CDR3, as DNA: TGTGCCAGCAGCTTGGAACTAGACGCCGGGGAGCTGTTTTTT. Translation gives CASSLELDAGELFF.

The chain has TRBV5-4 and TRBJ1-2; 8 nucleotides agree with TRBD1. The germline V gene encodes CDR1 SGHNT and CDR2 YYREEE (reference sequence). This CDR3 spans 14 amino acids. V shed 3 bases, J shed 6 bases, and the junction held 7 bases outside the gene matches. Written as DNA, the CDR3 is TGTGCCAGCAGCTCACAGGGGGTTGAGAATGGCTACACCTTC. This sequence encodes CASSSQGVENGYTF.

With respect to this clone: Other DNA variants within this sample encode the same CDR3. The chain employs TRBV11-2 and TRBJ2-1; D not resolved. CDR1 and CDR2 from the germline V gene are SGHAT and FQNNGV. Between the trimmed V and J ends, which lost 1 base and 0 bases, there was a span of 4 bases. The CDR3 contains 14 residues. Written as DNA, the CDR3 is TGTGCCAGCAGCTTAGGTAGCTCCTACAATGAGCAGTTCTTC. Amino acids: CASSLGSSYNEQFF. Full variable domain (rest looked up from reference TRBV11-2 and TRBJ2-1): EAGVAQSPRYKIIEKRQSVAFWCNPISGHATLYWYQQILGQGPKLLIQFQNNGVVDDSQLPKDRFSAERLKGVDSTLKIQPAKLEDSAVYLCASSLGSSYNEQFFGPGTRLTVL.

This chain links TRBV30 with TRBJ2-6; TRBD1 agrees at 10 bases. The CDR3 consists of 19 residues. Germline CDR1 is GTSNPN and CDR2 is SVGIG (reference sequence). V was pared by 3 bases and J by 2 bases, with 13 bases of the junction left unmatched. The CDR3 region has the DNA TGTGCCTGGAGCCCCAGTAGGGACAGGGGTCTCCCTGGGGCCAACGTCCTGACTTTC. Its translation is CAWSPSRDRGLPGANVLTF. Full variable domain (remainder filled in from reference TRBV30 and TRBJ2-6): SQTIHQWPATLVQPVGSPLSLECTVEGTSNPNLYWYRQAAGRGLQLLFYSVGIGQISSEVPQNLSASRPQDRQFILSSKKLLLSDSGFYLCAWSPSRDRGLPGANVLTFGAGSRLTVL.

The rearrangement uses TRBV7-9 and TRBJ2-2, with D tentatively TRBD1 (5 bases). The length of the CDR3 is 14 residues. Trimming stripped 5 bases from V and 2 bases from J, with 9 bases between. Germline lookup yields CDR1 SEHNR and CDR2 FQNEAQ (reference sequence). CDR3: CASSADSNTGELFF. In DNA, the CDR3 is TGTGCCAGCAGCGCCGACAGTAACACCGGGGAGCTGTTTTTT.

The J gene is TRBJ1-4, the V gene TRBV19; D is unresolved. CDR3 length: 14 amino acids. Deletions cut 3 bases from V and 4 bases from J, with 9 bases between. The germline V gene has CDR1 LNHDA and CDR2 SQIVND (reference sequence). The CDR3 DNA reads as TGTGCCAGTAGTATCGCGCAGGATAATGAAAAACTGTTTTTT. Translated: CASSIAQDNEKLFF.

The CDR3 is CASSRDNQETQYF. As DNA, the CDR3 is TGTGCCAGCAGTCGGGACAACCAAGAGACCCAGTACTTC. This chain uses TRBV2 with TRBJ2-5; possibly TRBD1 for D (6 bases). The CDR3 totals 13 residues. V dropped 5 bases and J dropped 0 bases, with 7 bases sitting between them. Per the germline V gene, CDR1 is SNHLY and CDR2 is FYNNEI.

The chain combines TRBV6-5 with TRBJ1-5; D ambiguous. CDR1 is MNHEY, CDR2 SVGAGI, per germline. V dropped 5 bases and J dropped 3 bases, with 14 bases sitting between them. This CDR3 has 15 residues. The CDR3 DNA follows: TGTGCCAGCAGTCCGGACCGGAGGGCCAATCAGCCCCAGCATTTT. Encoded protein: CASSPDRRANQPQHF.

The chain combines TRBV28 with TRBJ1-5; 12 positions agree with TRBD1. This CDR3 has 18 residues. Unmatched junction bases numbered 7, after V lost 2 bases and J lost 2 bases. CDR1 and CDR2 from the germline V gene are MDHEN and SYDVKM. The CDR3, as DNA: TGTGCCAGCAGTTTAGGGACAGGGGGCCGGAGGGGCAATCAGCCCCAGCATTTT. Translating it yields CASSLGTGGRRGNQPQHF.

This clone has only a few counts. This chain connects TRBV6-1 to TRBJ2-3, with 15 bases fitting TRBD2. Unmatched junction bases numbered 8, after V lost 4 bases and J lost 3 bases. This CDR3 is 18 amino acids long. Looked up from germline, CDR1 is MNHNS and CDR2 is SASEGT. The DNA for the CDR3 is TGTGCCAGCAGTGGACGGACTAGCGGGAGGGCCGTGACAGATACGCAGTATTTT. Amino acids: CASSGRTSGRAVTDTQYF.

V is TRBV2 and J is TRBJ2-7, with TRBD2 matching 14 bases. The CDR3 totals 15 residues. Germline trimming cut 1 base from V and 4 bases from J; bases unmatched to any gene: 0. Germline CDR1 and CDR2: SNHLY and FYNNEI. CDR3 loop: CASSEGLAGGYEQYV. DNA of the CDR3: TGTGCCAGCAGTGAAGGACTAGCGGGAGGGTACGAGCAGTACGTC.

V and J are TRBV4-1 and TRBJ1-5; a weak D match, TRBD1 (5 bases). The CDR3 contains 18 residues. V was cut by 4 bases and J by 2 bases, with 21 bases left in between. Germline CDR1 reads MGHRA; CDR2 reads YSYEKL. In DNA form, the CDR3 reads TGCGCCAGCAGCCCACTGACAGTATCCCTATTTGGCAATCAGCCCCAGCATTTT. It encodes CASSPLTVSLFGNQPQHF.

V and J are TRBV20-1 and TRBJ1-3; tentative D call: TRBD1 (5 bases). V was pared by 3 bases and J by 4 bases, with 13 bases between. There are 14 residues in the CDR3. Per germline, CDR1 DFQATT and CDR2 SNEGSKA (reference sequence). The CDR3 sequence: CSASSGGWGNTIYF. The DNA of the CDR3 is TGCAGTGCTAGTAGCGGGGGGTGGGGAAACACCATATATTTT.

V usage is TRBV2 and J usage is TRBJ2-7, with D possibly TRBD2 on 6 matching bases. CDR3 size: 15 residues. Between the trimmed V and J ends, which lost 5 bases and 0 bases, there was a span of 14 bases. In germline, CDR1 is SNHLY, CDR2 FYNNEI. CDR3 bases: TGTGCCAGCAGTAGCGAGGGACTGATCTCCTACGAGCAGTACGTC. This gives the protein CASSSEGLISYEQYV.

CDR3 protein: CASRGTGRCNQPQHF. The DNA of the CDR3 is TGTGCCAGCAGGGGGACAGGGAGGTGCAATCAGCCCCAGCATTTT. The rearrangement links TRBV12-1 to TRBJ1-5; TRBD1 reflects the table's D call only, with no check against the DNA. TRBV12-1 is a recognized pseudogene. The CDR3 runs to 15 residues.